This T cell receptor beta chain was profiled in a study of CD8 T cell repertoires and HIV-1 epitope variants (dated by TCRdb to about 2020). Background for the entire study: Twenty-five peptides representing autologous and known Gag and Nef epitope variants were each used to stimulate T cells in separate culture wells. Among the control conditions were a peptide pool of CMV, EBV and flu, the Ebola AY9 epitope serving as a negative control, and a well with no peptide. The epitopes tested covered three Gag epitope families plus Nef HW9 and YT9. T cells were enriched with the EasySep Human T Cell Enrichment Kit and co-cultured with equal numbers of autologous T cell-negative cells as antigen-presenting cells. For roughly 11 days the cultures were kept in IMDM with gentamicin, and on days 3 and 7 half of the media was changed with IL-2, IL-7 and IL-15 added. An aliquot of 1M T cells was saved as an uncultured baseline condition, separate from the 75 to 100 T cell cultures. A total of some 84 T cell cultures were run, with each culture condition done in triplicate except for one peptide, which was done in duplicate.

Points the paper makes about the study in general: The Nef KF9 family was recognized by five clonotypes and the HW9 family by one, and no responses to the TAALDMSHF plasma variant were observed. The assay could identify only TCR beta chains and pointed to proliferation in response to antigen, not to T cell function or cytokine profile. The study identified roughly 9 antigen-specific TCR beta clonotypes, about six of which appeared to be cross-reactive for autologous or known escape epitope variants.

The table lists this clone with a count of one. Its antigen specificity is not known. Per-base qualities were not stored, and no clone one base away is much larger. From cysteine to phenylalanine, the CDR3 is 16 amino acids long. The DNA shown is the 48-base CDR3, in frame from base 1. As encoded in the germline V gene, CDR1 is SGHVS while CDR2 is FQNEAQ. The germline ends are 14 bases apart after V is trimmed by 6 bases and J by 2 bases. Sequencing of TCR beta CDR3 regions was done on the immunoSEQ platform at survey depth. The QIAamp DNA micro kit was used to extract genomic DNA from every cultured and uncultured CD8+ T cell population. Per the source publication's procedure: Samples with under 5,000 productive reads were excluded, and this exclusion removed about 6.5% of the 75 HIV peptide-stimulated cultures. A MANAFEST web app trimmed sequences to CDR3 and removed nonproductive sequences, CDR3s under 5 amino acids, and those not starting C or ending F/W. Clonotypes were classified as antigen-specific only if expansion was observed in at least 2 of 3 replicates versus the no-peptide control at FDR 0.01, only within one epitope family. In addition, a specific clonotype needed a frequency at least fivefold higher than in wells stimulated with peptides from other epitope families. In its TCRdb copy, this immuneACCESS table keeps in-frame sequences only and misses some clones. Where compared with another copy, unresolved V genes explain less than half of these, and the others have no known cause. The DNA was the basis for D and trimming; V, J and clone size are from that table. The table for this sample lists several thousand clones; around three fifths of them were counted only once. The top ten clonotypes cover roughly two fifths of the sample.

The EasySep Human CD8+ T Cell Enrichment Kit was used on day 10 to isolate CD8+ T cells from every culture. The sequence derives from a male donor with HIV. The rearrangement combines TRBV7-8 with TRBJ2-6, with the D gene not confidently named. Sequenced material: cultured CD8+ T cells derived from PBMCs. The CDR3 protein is CASSAEDKAGANVLTF. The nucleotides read TGTGCCAGCAGTGCCGAAGACAAGGCTGGGGCCAACGTCCTGACTTTC.